This T cell receptor beta chain was obtained from a study of cytomegalovirus exposure and HLA in healthy donors. The PCR had 60 Vbeta and 13 Jbeta primers. Authors' analysis steps: Roughly 80 million unique TCR beta chains, some 11 million shared, were counted in a later analysis. Generated by immunoSEQ multiplex PCR, the TCRdb table keeps only in-frame clones and is missing some. Clone size and V and J calls were adopted from that table, with D and trimming inferred from the DNA. The table shows 120,000 or so clones, with 15% to 19% occurring only once. Nominally healthy donors were sampled, though unrecorded immune exposures were likely. This clone was picked up a small number of times. Sample: PBMCs. The receptor was isolated from a woman aged 18-29 years in good health and CMV-seronegative.

This chain's CDR3 is CASSVVGEREVVDEQFF. The CDR3 coding sequence is TGTGCCAGCAGCGTAGTGGGTGAGCGGGAGGTAGTAGATGAGCAGTTCTTC. This sequence joins TRBV9 and TRBJ2-1; 9 nucleotides align to TRBD2. The junction had 12 bases not matched to a gene; V was cut back by 0 bases and J by 8 bases. Per the germline V gene, CDR1 is SGDLS and CDR2 is YYNGEE. There are 17 residues in the CDR3.